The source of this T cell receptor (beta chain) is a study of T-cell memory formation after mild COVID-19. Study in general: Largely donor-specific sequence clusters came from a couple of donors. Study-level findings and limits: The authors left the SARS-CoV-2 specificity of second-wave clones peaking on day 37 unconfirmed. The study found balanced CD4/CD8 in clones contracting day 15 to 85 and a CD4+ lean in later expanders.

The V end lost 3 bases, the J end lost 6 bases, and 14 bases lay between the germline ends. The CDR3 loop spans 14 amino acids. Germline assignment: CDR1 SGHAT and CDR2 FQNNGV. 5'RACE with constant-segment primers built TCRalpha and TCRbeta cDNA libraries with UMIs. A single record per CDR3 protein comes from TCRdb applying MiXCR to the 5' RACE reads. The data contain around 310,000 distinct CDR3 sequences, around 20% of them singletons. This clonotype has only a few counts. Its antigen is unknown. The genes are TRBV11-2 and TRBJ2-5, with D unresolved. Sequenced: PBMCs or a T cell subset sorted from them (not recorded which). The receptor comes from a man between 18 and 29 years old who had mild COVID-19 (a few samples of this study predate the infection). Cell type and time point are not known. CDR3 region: CASSFHGRIQTQYF. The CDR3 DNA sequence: TGTGCCAGCAGCTTTCATGGAAGAATCCAGACCCAGTACTTC.